The 22 T cell receptor beta chains given below trace back to one sample, sequenced in a study of early T cells in non-severe SARS-CoV-2 infection. TCRdb re-called the 5' RACE reads through MiXCR, storing one row per CDR3 protein. The sample comprises roughly 50,000 distinct CDR3 sequences, roughly 8.2% of which are singletons, and 8% to 11% rests with the top ten. The specimen was whole blood, collected at baseline. These receptors were obtained from an adult who was a healthcare worker with PCR-confirmed SARS-CoV-2 infection or an uninfected control (not recorded which).

This clonotype was recorded a few times. The V gene is TRBV7-2, the J gene TRBJ2-7, with 7 bases matching TRBD2. The junction had 10 bases not matched to a gene; V was cut back by 5 bases and J by 0 bases. This CDR3 is 16 amino acids long. CDR1 and CDR2 from the germline V gene are SGHTA and FQGNSA. In DNA form, the CDR3 reads TGTGCCAGCAGCCCGAACCCTAGCGGCTCCTCCTACGAGCAGTACTTC. Protein sequence: CASSPNPSGSSYEQYF. The full variable domain, with the rest looked up from reference TRBV7-2 and TRBJ2-7, is GAGVSQSPSNKVTEKGKDVELRCDPISGHTALYWYRQSLGQGLEFLIYFQGNSAPDKSGLPSDRFSAERTGGSVSTLTIQRTQQEDSAVYLCASSPNPSGSSYEQYFGPGTRLTVT.

Only a few counts were recorded for this clonotype. The V and J genes are TRBV30 and TRBJ2-2, with a tentative D call TRBD1 (5 bases). This CDR3 contains 14 residues. V was clipped by 8 bases and J by 0 bases, with 13 bases between them. CDR1 and CDR2 from the germline V gene are GTSNPN and SVGIG (reference sequence). CDR3 protein: CAGAELTNTGELFF. As DNA, the CDR3 is TGTGCCGGGGCGGAGTTAACGAACACCGGGGAGCTGTTTTTT.

The V call is TRBV29-1, the J call TRBJ1-4, with D perhaps TRBD1 (6 bases). The CDR3 consists of 14 residues. Per the germline V gene, CDR1 is SQVTM and CDR2 is ANQGSEA. Trimming shortened V by 3 bases and J by 7 bases, and 15 bases separated the two germline ends. This CDR3 is CSVDVGQGFEKLFF. DNA for the CDR3: TGCAGCGTTGATGTGGGTCAGGGGTTTGAAAAACTGTTTTTT.

This clonotype was observed many times. The chain combines TRBV5-4 with TRBJ2-2; no firm D call. V was pared by 4 bases and J by 8 bases, with 12 bases between. This CDR3 has 13 amino acids. Germline CDR1 is SGHNT and CDR2 is YYREEE (reference sequence). CDR3 in DNA: TGTGCCAGCAGCCCGTCGAGGAGAGGGGAGCTGTTTTTT. Its protein is CASSPSRRGELFF.

By its share, this clonotype is medium-sized. V gene TRBV28 combines with J gene TRBJ2-1; TRBD1 is a possible D gene (5 bases). The CDR3 spans 16 residues. The V end was cut by 4 bases, the J end by 0 bases, with 13 bases between. Looked up from germline, CDR1 is MDHEN and CDR2 is SYDVKM. The CDR3 region has the DNA TGTGCCAGCAGTTCCGACAGAGAGAGCTCCTACAATGAGCAGTTCTTC. This gives the protein CASSSDRESSYNEQFF. Together with reference TRBV28 and TRBJ2-1, the CDR3 gives the full variable domain: DVKVTQSSRYLVKRTGEKVFLECVQDMDHENMFWYRQDPGLGLRLIYFSYDVKMKEKGDIPEGYSVSREKKERFSLILESASTNQTSMYLCASSSDRESSYNEQFFGPGTRLTVL.

At least ten counts were recorded for this clonotype. The J gene is TRBJ2-3, the V gene TRBV11-2; 11 bases are a match to TRBD2. Germline-derived CDR1 and CDR2 are SGHAT and FQNNGV. This CDR3 is 16 amino acids long. V trimming: 4 bases; J trimming: 0 bases; junction bases outside the gene matches: 3. CDR3 residues: CASSSRTSGSTDTQYF. The DNA of the CDR3 is TGTGCCAGCAGCTCACGGACTAGCGGGAGCACAGATACGCAGTATTTT.

The table lists this clonotype with a few counts. V and J are TRBV4-1 and TRBJ2-2; 8 positions match TRBD1. Germline CDR1 MGHRA, CDR2 YSYEKL. V lost 3 bases, J lost 7 bases, and 4 bases stayed unmatched. The CDR3 sequence is 14 residues long. CDR3 DNA: TGCGCCAGCAGCCAGGACAGGGCAAACGGGGAGCTGTTTTTT. This translates into CASSQDRANGELFF.

The sample holds a few counts of this clonotype. The chain is built from TRBV29-1 and TRBJ2-5, with D perhaps given as TRBD1 or TRBD2 (5 bases each). Germline CDR1 and CDR2: SQVTM and ANQGSEA. V lost 8 bases and J lost 0, with 13 bases in between. There are 13 residues in the CDR3. The CDR3 DNA reads as TGCAGCACCCGGGACGGACACCAAGAGACCCAGTACTTC. Translating it yields CSTRDGHQETQYF.

Sample share makes this clonotype medium-sized. The chain couples TRBV12-3 or TRBV12-4 to TRBJ2-1; TRBD2 agrees at 10 bases. The J segment lost 6 bases and the V segment lost 5 bases, leaving 7 bases of the junction unmatched. The CDR3 loop spans 15 amino acids. The DNA of the CDR3 is TGTGCCAGCAGTCCCAGCGGGAGGGGCCTCAATGAGCAGTTCTTC. Its translation: CASSPSGRGLNEQFF.

This clonotype has a count of ten or more. The CDR3 here is CASSSDRGLPRGSYNEQFF. CDR3 nucleotides: TGCGCCAGCAGCTCGGACAGGGGTCTCCCCCGAGGATCCTACAATGAGCAGTTCTTC. The chain recombines TRBV5-1 with TRBJ2-1, with 9 nucleotides matching TRBD1. Per germline, CDR1 SGHRS and CDR2 YFSETQ. Losses at the gene ends were 3 bases for V and 1 base for J; bases not matched to a gene: 14. CDR3 length: 19 residues.

The V call is TRBV4-1, the J call TRBJ2-5, with 8 positions matching TRBD1. This CDR3 comprises 16 residues. V was clipped by 3 bases and J by 1 base; unmatched bases: 7. Germline assignment: CDR1 MGHRA and CDR2 YSYEKL. Here the CDR3 DNA reads TGCGCCAGCAGCCATTTAATCGGACAGGGCCAAGAGACCCAGTACTTC. It encodes CASSHLIGQGQETQYF.

This rearrangement joins TRBV20-1 to TRBJ2-1; D may be TRBD1 (5 bases). CDR3 size: 16 residues. Between the trimmed V and J ends, which lost 1 base and 6 bases, there was a span of 19 bases. CDR1 is DFQATT and CDR2 is SNEGSKA in the germline V gene (reference sequence). CDR3 nucleotides: TGCAGTGCTAGAGCAGACAGTCCCTACGGTGGCAATGAGCAGTTCTTC. Amino acid sequence: CSARADSPYGGNEQFF.

This clonotype was observed at least ten times. V and J are TRBV28 and TRBJ1-4, with 8 positions matching TRBD1. This CDR3 has 14 residues. V gave up 5 bases and J gave up 7 bases; unmatched junction bases: 6. Germline lookup yields CDR1 MDHEN and CDR2 SYDVKM. This chain's CDR3 is CASSPDRETEKLFF. The DNA of the CDR3 is TGTGCCAGCAGTCCGGACAGGGAGACTGAAAAACTGTTTTTT.

In its sample, this clonotype was seen many times. This chain connects TRBV7-9 to TRBJ2-7, with a tentative D call TRBD2 (5 bases). Germline-derived CDR1 and CDR2 are SEHNR and FQNEAQ (reference sequence). This CDR3 spans 15 amino acids. Trimming took off 4 bases at V and 0 bases at J, with 13 bases between the two ends. DNA for the CDR3: TGTGCCAGCAGCTCCCCTTTAGCGCTCTCCTACGAGCAGTACTTC. Its protein is CASSSPLALSYEQYF.

This clonotype was seen only a few times. The rearrangement uses TRBV4-2 and TRBJ2-6; TRBD1 matches at 10 bases. Trimming took 8 bases from V and 4 from J; bases not matched to a gene: 11. CDR1 is LGHNA, CDR2 YNFKEQ, per germline. CDR3 size: 17 residues. For the CDR3, the DNA is TGTGCCAGCTGTTCCGGGACAGGGGCCCCCGGGGCCAACGTCCTGACTTTC. It codes for CASCSGTGAPGANVLTF.

Concerning this clonotype itself: A much more abundant neighbour one base away suggests this may be a read error. V is TRBV5-4 and J is TRBJ2-2; D remains unclear. The CDR3 is 12 residues long. V lost 0 bases, J lost 6 bases, and 3 bases lay in between. Looked up from germline, CDR1 is SGHNT and CDR2 is YYREEE (reference sequence). Here the CDR3 DNA reads TGTGCCAGCAGCTTGGGTGCCGGGGAGCTGTTTTTT. This codes for CASSLGAGELFF.

As for this clonotype: This may be a read error: a much more frequent sequence differs by one nucleotide. This chain joins TRBV6-5 and TRBJ2-1; D may be TRBD1 or TRBD2 (5 bases each). The length of the CDR3 is 15 residues. The germline gives CDR1 MNHEY, CDR2 SVGAGI. CDR3 nucleotide sequence: TGTGCCTGCAGTTACGGGGCAGGGTTGTACAATGAGCAGTTCTTC. This gives the protein CACSYGAGLYNEQFF.

This clonotype has ten or more counts. The rearrangement uses TRBV28 and TRBJ2-7, with 9 nucleotides matching TRBD1. J gave up 9 bases and V 3 bases, and 9 bases lay outside the gene matches. CDR1 is MDHEN, CDR2 SYDVKM, per germline. The CDR3 is 14 residues long. DNA of the CDR3: TGTGCCAGCAGTTTGACAGGGGGAGGTCGAGTGCAGTACTTC. Translated: CASSLTGGGRVQYF.

This clonotype has at least ten counts. V is TRBV9 and J is TRBJ2-7; maybe TRBD1 (6 bases). This CDR3 region has 15 residues. The germline V gene encodes CDR1 SGDLS and CDR2 YYNGEE. V was clipped by 3 bases and J by 5 bases, with 18 bases between them. Here the CDR3 DNA reads TGTGCCAGCAGCGCAACAGGGTCCTCCGAACACGAGCAGTACTTC. Protein product: CASSATGSSEHEQYF.

At least ten counts were recorded for this clonotype. The chain employs TRBV20-1 and TRBJ1-5; D ambiguous. Germline CDR1 reads DFQATT; CDR2 reads SNEGSKA (reference sequence). V lost 3 bases, J lost 0 bases, and 9 bases lay in between. CDR3 length: 14 amino acids. The CDR3 spells CSARFGYSNQPQHF. Here the CDR3 DNA reads TGCAGTGCTAGGTTTGGTTATAGCAATCAGCCCCAGCATTTT.

J is TRBJ2-3 and V is TRBV4-2; 8 nucleotides match TRBD1. This CDR3 region has 16 residues. V was pared by 0 bases and J by 4 bases, with 6 bases of the junction left unmatched. CDR1 is LGHNA, CDR2 YNFKEQ, per germline. For the CDR3, the DNA is TGTGCCAGCAGCCAAGACAGGGGGCAACTAGCAGATACGCAGTATTTT. It translates to CASSQDRGQLADTQYF.

This clonotype was observed many times. This chain links TRBV6-1 with TRBJ2-3, with a possible D match to TRBD2 (6 bases). Per germline, CDR1 MNHNS and CDR2 SASEGT. Deletions cut 11 bases from V and 3 bases from J, with 9 bases between. The CDR3 sequence is 11 residues long. The DNA of the CDR3 is TGTGCCGGACGGGAGACAGATACGCAGTATTTT. It codes for CAGRETDTQYF.